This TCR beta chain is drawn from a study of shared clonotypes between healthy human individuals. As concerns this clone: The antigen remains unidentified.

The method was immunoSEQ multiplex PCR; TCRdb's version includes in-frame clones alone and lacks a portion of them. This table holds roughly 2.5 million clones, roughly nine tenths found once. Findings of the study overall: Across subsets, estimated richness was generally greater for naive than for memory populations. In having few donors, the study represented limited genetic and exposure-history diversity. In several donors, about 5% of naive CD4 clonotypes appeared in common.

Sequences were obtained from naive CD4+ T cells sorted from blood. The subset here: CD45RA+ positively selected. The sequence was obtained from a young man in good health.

The CDR3 region has the DNA TGCGCCAGCAGCCAAGGCAGCCCCGGAGGGACCCAGTACTTC. It codes for CASSQGSPGGTQYF. The V gene is TRBV4-1, the J gene TRBJ2-5; weak D call: TRBD2 (5 bases). CDR3 length equals 14 residues. The germline V and J ends were trimmed by 1 base and 7 bases, with 13 bases remaining between them. Germline V lookup: CDR1 MGHRA, CDR2 YSYEKL.